Following are 3 T cell receptor beta chains from one sample sequenced in a study of blood T cell repertoires in COVID-19. The table came from immunoSEQ multiplex PCR; TCRdb's copy has only in-frame clones and leaves some out. The sample lists roughly 260,000 clones, 88% occurring once. Material: peripheral blood. The receptors originated from a man in his 60s who had recovered from COVID-19.

The chain has TRBV2 and TRBJ1-1, with 8 bases aligning to TRBD1. The CDR3 loop spans 14 amino acids. Germline CDR1 and CDR2: SNHLY and FYNNEI. V was clipped by 6 bases and J by 6 bases; unmatched bases: 9. In DNA, the CDR3 is TGTGCCAGCAGCGTCGCCTCAGGGGGCCCTGAAGCTTTCTTT. Translating it yields CASSVASGGPEAFF.

This chain's CDR3 is CASSNFNEKLFF. The CDR3 nucleotides read TGTGCCAGCAGCAACTTCAATGAAAAACTGTTTTTT. The gene calls are TRBV6-2 or TRBV6-3 and TRBJ1-4; D is unresolved. The CDR3 is 12 residues long. V was trimmed by 6 bases and J by 5 bases, leaving 7 bases between them. Germline V CDR1 and CDR2: MNHEY, SVGEGT.

The rearrangement uses TRBV6-2 or TRBV6-3 and TRBJ2-7, with 9 bases that match TRBD1. After removal of 4 bases from V and 2 bases from J, the junction contained 15 bases not matched to a gene. This CDR3 comprises 18 residues. Germline CDR1 is MNHEY and CDR2 is SVGEGT. The CDR3 DNA reads as TGTGCCAGCAGTTCTAAGAACAGGGGGCGAATCAGGCCCTACGAGCAGTACTTC. It codes for CASSSKNRGRIRPYEQYF.